Listed below are T cell receptor beta chains from one sample, sequenced in a study of early T cells in non-severe SARS-CoV-2 infection. TCRdb reprocessed the 5' RACE reads via MiXCR and lists one record per CDR3 protein. The profile shows 80,000 to 95,000 distinct CDR3 sequences, approximately 14% of them singletons. The specimen was whole blood. The receptors here all came from an adult who was a healthcare worker with PCR-confirmed SARS-CoV-2 infection or an uninfected control (not recorded which). CDR3s include the opening cysteine and the closing phenylalanine or tryptophan. The D gene is left open where the match is weak. Only part of the rows carry a size: once, few, many, or a class if the clone is expanded.

V gene	clone size	D gene	J gene	CDR3 DNA	CDR3 protein
TRBV7-3	many	TRBD1	TRBJ2-2	TGTGCCAGCAGCCCCGGACAGGTACCCGGGGAGCTGTTTTTT	CASSPGQVPGELFF
TRBV10-1	.	TRBD1	TRBJ2-1	TGCGCCAGCAGTGAGTCTAGACAGGGTTACAATGAGCAGTTCTTC	CASSESRQGYNEQFF
TRBV19	.	TRBD1	TRBJ2-2	TGTGCCAGTAGTAGCCCGACAGGGAGATCGGAGCTGTTTTTT	CASSSPTGRSELFF
TRBV6-5	.	.	TRBJ2-1	TGTGCCACCCAGTACCTAAATGAGCAGTTCTTC	CATQYLNEQFF
TRBV6-5	few	.	TRBJ1-1	TGTGCCAGCAGTTCGAGGTGGACAGATAAAAGGAACACTGAAGCTTTCTTT	CASSSRWTDKRNTEAFF
TRBV20-1	.	.	TRBJ2-4	TGCAGTGCTGCCGCTGAATCCTCCAGGAGATATTTAGCCAAAAACATTCAGTACTTC	CSAAAESSRRYLAKNIQYF
TRBV7-3	many	TRBD1	TRBJ2-2	TGTGCCAGCAACCCGGGGACAGGGGGCCACGGGGAGCTGTTTTTT	CASNPGTGGHGELFF
TRBV20-1	.	.	TRBJ2-5	TGCAGTGCTTTGGACATCCACCAAGAGACCCAGTACTTC	CSALDIHQETQYF
TRBV3-1	.	.	TRBJ2-6	TGTGCCAGCAGCCAGATGTCTGGGGCCAACGTCCTGACTTTC	CASSQMSGANVLTF
TRBV19	few	.	TRBJ1-4	TGTGCCAGTACCCAACTCCCTGGGGGTGAAAAACTGTTTTTT	CASTQLPGGEKLFF
TRBV4-1	few	.	TRBJ1-6	TGCGCCAGCAGCCAAGTCCTCCGGGGGGGGCTGGATTCACCCCTCCACTTT	CASSQVLRGGLDSPLHF
TRBV21-1	.	.	TRBJ2-3	TGTGCCAGCAGCCGCCGGTGGGGGTTTCAAGGAGATACGCAGTATTTT	CASSRRWGFQGDTQYF
TRBV5-5	few	.	TRBJ1-2	TGTGCCAGCAGCTTGTCTGGCAGCTATGGCTACACCTTC	CASSLSGSYGYTF
TRBV12-3/TRBV12-4	few	.	TRBJ1-1	TGTGCCAGCTCCAAGTCTTGGAACACTGAAGCTTTCTTT	CASSKSWNTEAFF
TRBV27	.	TRBD1	TRBJ2-2	TGTGCCAGCAGTTTGTTGGTGGGACAGGATAGGAACACCGGGGAGCTGTTTTTT	CASSLLVGQDRNTGELFF
TRBV19	many	.	TRBJ2-2	TGTGCCAGTAGTATAGCGGGGGCCCGGCGGGGGGAGCTGTTTTTT	CASSIAGARRGELFF
TRBV20-1	.	.	TRBJ2-3	TGCAGTGCTAGAGCTGGGGCTGGAGATACGCAGTATTTT	CSARAGAGDTQYF
TRBV11-2	few	TRBD2	TRBJ2-1	TGTGCCACCAGACTAGCGGGGGCCCTCAGAGAGCAGTTCTTC	CATRLAGALREQFF
TRBV6-6	many	TRBD1	TRBJ1-2	TGTGCCAGCAGTTACACAACAGGGGGCGGCTACACCTTC	CASSYTTGGGYTF
TRBV20-1	few	TRBD2	TRBJ2-1	TGCAGTGCTAGAGGGGGAGGGAAAGAGCAGTTCTTC	CSARGGGKEQFF
TRBV7-2	few	TRBD2	TRBJ2-3	TGTGCCAGCAGCTTAGTGGCGGGGGGGCCGGTAGATACGCAGTATTTT	CASSLVAGGPVDTQYF
TRBV19	.	TRBD2	TRBJ2-1	TGTGCCAGTACGACTAGCGGGGGTTCTTCCTCCTACAATGAGCAGTTCTTC	CASTTSGGSSSYNEQFF
TRBV6-1	.	TRBD1	TRBJ2-2	TGTGCCAGCAAACACCTCGGGACAGGGGGTACCGGGGAGCTGTTTTTT	CASKHLGTGGTGELFF
TRBV11-2	few	.	TRBJ2-2	TGTGCCAGCAGCTTAACCTACACCGGGGAGCTGTTTTTT	CASSLTYTGELFF
TRBV20-1	.	TRBD2	TRBJ2-3	TGCAGTGCAGACCAGGGACTAGCGACAATGGGGATGGCGCAGTATTTT	CSADQGLATMGMAQYF
TRBV7-9	few	.	TRBJ1-4	TGTGCCAGCAGCTTAGCCGAGGGGGACCTTGAAAAACTGTTTTTT	CASSLAEGDLEKLFF
TRBV7-2	.	.	TRBJ1-1	TGTGCCAGCAGCCAACAGGCGAACACTGAAGCTTTCTTT	CASSQQANTEAFF
TRBV30	.	.	TRBJ1-1	TGTGCCTGGAGTACTTCGGGACTTGAAGCTTTCTTT	CAWSTSGLEAFF
TRBV11-2	few	.	TRBJ2-2	TGTGCCAGCAGCCCCATTCGGGGAACCGGGGAGCTGTTTTTT	CASSPIRGTGELFF
TRBV6-6	few	TRBD1	TRBJ1-2	TGTGCCAGCAGTGACACCGGGACAGCAAACTATGGCTACACCTTC	CASSDTGTANYGYTF
TRBV19	few	TRBD1	TRBJ2-3	TGTGCCAGTAACTGGGACAGCTCCACAGATACGCAGTATTTT	CASNWDSSTDTQYF
TRBV10-3	many	TRBD1	TRBJ1-1	TGTGCCATCAGTGAAAGACAGGGAGACACTGAAGCTTTCTTT	CAISERQGDTEAFF
TRBV10-1	.	.	TRBJ2-5	TGCGCCAGCAGCTCCAGGAAAGGAAAAGAGACCCAGTACTTC	CASSSRKGKETQYF
TRBV29-1	many	TRBD2	TRBJ2-2	TGCAGCGTTGGACTAGCTGTTGGTACCGGGGAGCTGTTTTTT	CSVGLAVGTGELFF
TRBV4-1	many	.	TRBJ1-5	TGCGCCAGCAGCCAAATACAGGGTGTCCAGCCCCAGCATTTT	CASSQIQGVQPQHF
TRBV12-5	few	.	TRBJ2-3	TGTGCTAGTGGTTTTGTTTCGGAGACAGATACGCAGTATTTT	CASGFVSETDTQYF
TRBV11-2	.	TRBD1	TRBJ1-6	TGTGCCAGCAGCGCACGGACAGGGGAGAATTCACCCCTCCACTTT	CASSARTGENSPLHF